Below are 17 T cell receptor beta chains sequenced from a single sample in a study of beta chain features in type 1 diabetes (dated by TCRdb to 2017 to 2018). Library construction relied on the immunoSEQ multiplex PCR assay. The entire amount of isolated RNA was reverse transcribed using the High Capacity cDNA Reverse Transcription Kit, so the sequenced TCRB transcripts were expressed ones. Not all clones reach the TCRdb copy of this immuneACCESS table, which keeps in-frame sequences only. Checked studies attribute under half of the gap to unresolved V genes and leave the rest unexplained. The sample contains under 450,000 clones, roughly 14% of them found a single time. The ten largest clonotypes hold under 0.04% of the sample. Sample: naive CD4+ T cells from blood. The cell subset or site label, as the study defines it: true naive CD4+ T cells. These TCRs come from a young man in good health.

This clone has just a few counts. The chain has TRBV15 and TRBJ2-5, with 12 bases that match TRBD2. CDR3 length: 18 residues. The V and J ends lost 4 bases and 5 bases, in that order; junction bases with no gene match: 14. The germline gives CDR1 LNHNV, CDR2 YYDKDF (reference sequence). The CDR3, as DNA: TGTGCCACCAGCAAAAAGACTAGCGGGGGAGTAGGTTGGGAGACCCAGTACTTC. Its protein is CATSKKTSGGVGWETQYF. The full variable domain, its missing parts supplied by reference TRBV15 and TRBJ2-5, is DAMVIQNPRYQVTQFGKPVTLSCSQTLNHNVMYWYQQKSSQAPKLLFHYYDKDFNNEADTPDNFQSRRPNTSFCFLDIRSPGLGDTAMYLCATSKKTSGGVGWETQYFGPGTRLLVL.

This clone was found a few times. V and J are TRBV29-1 and TRBJ1-1; TRBD1 is a possible D gene (6 bases). The CDR3 extends over 12 amino acids. V lost 6 bases to trimming and J lost 4 bases, with 12 bases between them. Germline assignment: CDR1 SQVTM and CDR2 ANQGSEA. DNA for the CDR3: TGCAGCGTAGCACAGGGTGTCACTGAAGCTTTCTTT. Translated, it gives CSVAQGVTEAFF.

This clone was recorded a few times. This rearrangement joins TRBV6-5 to TRBJ2-1, with 7 positions matching TRBD2. The CDR3 consists of 15 residues. Germline values: CDR1 MNHEY, CDR2 SVGAGI. J was trimmed by 0 bases and V by 6 bases; bases with no gene match: 5. In nucleotides, the CDR3 is TGTGCCAGCAGACAAAGCGGGAACTCCTACAATGAGCAGTTCTTC. Encoded protein: CASRQSGNSYNEQFF.

This clone has a handful of counts. Other nucleotide sequences in the sample specify the same CDR3. The rearrangement links TRBV7-2 to TRBJ2-1, with no clear D. CDR1 is SGHTA, CDR2 FQGNSA, per germline. The CDR3 totals 11 residues. Trimming pared 1 base from V and 9 bases from J, leaving 4 bases between. As DNA, the CDR3 is TGTGCCAGCAGCTTAGGTGGTGAGCAGTTCTTC. Encoded protein: CASSLGGEQFF.

This clone was counted only a few times. This chain uses TRBV7-2 with TRBJ2-4; D is uncertain. The V end was cut by 0 bases, the J end by 6 bases, with 12 bases between. The CDR3 consists of 15 residues. Per germline, CDR1 SGHTA and CDR2 FQGNSA. The CDR3: CASSLARTRGNIQYF. The CDR3 bases are TGTGCCAGCAGCTTAGCTCGGACCCGTGGAAACATTCAGTACTTC.

This clone showed up just a few times. The chain links TRBV6-5 to TRBJ1-1; D is uncertain. CDR1 is MNHEY, CDR2 SVGAGI, per germline. V lost 0 bases, J lost 0 bases, and 11 bases lay in between. This CDR3 region has 16 residues. The CDR3 loop reads CASSYSRAHMNTEAFF. The CDR3 bases are TGTGCCAGCAGTTACTCGAGAGCCCACATGAACACTGAAGCTTTCTTT.

There are a few counts of this clone. The chain uses TRBV6-1 and TRBJ2-7; 12 bases map to TRBD2. The trim removed 6 bases at V and 7 bases at J, leaving 7 bases unmatched. Germline V CDR1 and CDR2: MNHNS, SASEGT. The CDR3 spans 14 residues. CDR3 sequence: CASSRTSGTYEQYV. DNA for the CDR3: TGTGCCAGCAGCAGGACTAGCGGGACGTATGAGCAGTACGTC.

This clone appeared a few times. This CDR3 reads CAIRGGSDTEAFF. CDR3 in DNA: TGTGCCATCAGGGGAGGGTCGGACACTGAAGCTTTCTTT. This chain links TRBV10-3 with TRBJ1-1, with unresolved D. Germline assignment: CDR1 ENHRY and CDR2 SYGVKD. The CDR3 totals 13 residues. V dropped 6 bases and J dropped 3 bases, with 11 bases sitting between them.

This clone was seen only once. The chain has TRBV11-3 and TRBJ2-5; D uncertain. Germline V gives CDR1 SGHNT, CDR2 YENEEA. V lost 7 bases, J lost 5 bases, and 20 bases lay in between. CDR3 length: 15 amino acids. The CDR3 spells CASTKGWESFETQYF. The DNA for the CDR3 is TGTGCCAGCACCAAAGGGTGGGAAAGTTTTGAGACCCAGTACTTC. The full variable domain, in which reference TRBV11-3 and TRBJ2-5 provide the parts outside the CDR3, is EAGVVQSPRYKIIEKKQPVAFWCNPISGHNTLYWYLQNLGQGPELLIRYENEEAVDDSQLPKDRFSAERLKGVDSTLKIQPAELGDSAVYLCASTKGWESFETQYFGPGTRLLVL.

In its sample, this clone was seen a few times. V and J are TRBV7-2 and TRBJ1-2; D ambiguous. Germline lookup yields CDR1 SGHTA and CDR2 FQGNSA. V lost 5 bases, J lost 4 bases, and 8 bases lay in between. The CDR3 sequence is 12 residues long. CDR3 sequence (DNA): TGTGCCAGCAGCGGGCGCGGCTATGGCTACACCTTC. It encodes CASSGRGYGYTF. Filled out from reference TRBV7-2 and TRBJ1-2, the complete variable domain reads GAGVSQSPSNKVTEKGKDVELRCDPISGHTALYWYRQSLGQGLEFLIYFQGNSAPDKSGLPSDRFSAERTGGSVSTLTIQRTQQEDSAVYLCASSGRGYGYTFGSGTRLTVV.

In regard to this clone: Other DNA sequences from this sample encode an identical CDR3 as well. This chain links TRBV25-1 with TRBJ2-1; 12 bases fit TRBD2. The CDR3 length is 14 residues. J was trimmed by 7 bases and V by 5 bases; bases with no gene match: 3. CDR1 is MGHDK and CDR2 is SYGVNS in the germline V gene. Here the CDR3 DNA reads TGTGCCAGCAGTCTAGCGGGAGGGAGGAATGAGCAGTTCTTC. It translates to CASSLAGGRNEQFF.

The table lists this clone with a few counts. This chain connects TRBV6-4 to TRBJ2-1, with D perhaps TRBD2 (5 bases). The CDR3 has 15 amino acids. The germline gives CDR1 MRHNA, CDR2 SNTAGT. Between the trimmed V and J ends, which lost 8 bases and 7 bases, there was a span of 21 bases. CDR3 bases: TGTGCCAGCTCCCCTATCGGGGAGCGGATGAATGAGCAGTTCTTC. Its protein product is CASSPIGERMNEQFF.

This clone was seen more than once but under ten times. The J gene is TRBJ1-5, the V gene TRBV19; D perhaps matches TRBD1 (5 bases). The ends were cut back, 3 bases at V and 2 bases at J, with 14 bases in the middle. CDR3 length equals 16 residues. The germline CDR1 and CDR2 sequences are LNHDA and SQIVND (reference sequence). CDR3 residues: CASSMFGGEGNQPQHF. The CDR3 DNA sequence: TGTGCCAGTAGTATGTTCGGAGGGGAGGGCAATCAGCCCCAGCATTTT.

CDR3 region: CASSSGQVTYEQYV. The DNA of the CDR3 is TGTGCCAGCAGCTCGGGACAGGTAACCTACGAGCAGTACGTC. The chain links TRBV7-2 to TRBJ2-7, with 8 nucleotides matching TRBD1. This CDR3 is 14 amino acids long. V was clipped by 4 bases and J by 2 bases; unmatched bases: 4. CDR1 is SGHTA and CDR2 is FQGNSA in the germline V gene.

Only a few counts were recorded for this clone. This specimen includes other DNA sequences encoding the same CDR3. DNA of the CDR3: TGTGCCAGCAGCTTGTTGAGGGGCCCCTACAATGAGCAGTTCTTC. Protein: CASSLLRGPYNEQFF. V is TRBV7-9 and J is TRBJ2-1, with D perhaps assigned TRBD1 or TRBD2 (5 bases each). In germline, CDR1 is SEHNR, CDR2 FQNEAQ (reference sequence). Trimming took off 3 bases at V and 2 bases at J, with 11 bases between the two ends. The CDR3 spans 15 residues.

CDR3 loop: CAIEGYGTTKYF. The CDR3 DNA is TGTGCCATCGAAGGATACGGGACCACTAAGTACTTC. The chain uses TRBV10-3 and TRBJ2-7; perhaps D is TRBD1 or TRBD2 (5 bases each). V gave up 8 bases and J gave up 11 bases, with 19 bases separating them. The V gene's germline CDR1 is ENHRY and CDR2 SYGVKD. CDR3 length equals 12 residues.

The CDR3 region is CASSFSLSTDTQYF. In DNA, the CDR3 is TGTGCCAGCAGCTTTAGTCTGAGCACAGATACGCAGTATTTT. J is TRBJ2-3 and V is TRBV7-2; D gene unclear. The germline V gene has CDR1 SGHTA and CDR2 FQGNSA. The V end lost 3 bases, the J end lost 0 bases, and 7 bases lay between the germline ends. The CDR3 consists of 14 residues.